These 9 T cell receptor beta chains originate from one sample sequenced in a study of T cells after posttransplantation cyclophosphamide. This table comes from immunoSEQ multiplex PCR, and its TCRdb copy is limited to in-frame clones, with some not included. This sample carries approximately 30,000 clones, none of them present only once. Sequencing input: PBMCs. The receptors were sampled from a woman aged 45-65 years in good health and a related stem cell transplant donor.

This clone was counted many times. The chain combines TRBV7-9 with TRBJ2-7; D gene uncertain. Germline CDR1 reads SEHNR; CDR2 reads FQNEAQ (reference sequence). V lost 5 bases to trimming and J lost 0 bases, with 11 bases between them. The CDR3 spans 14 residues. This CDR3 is CASSTRLNSYEQYF. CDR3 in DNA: TGTGCCAGCAGCACCCGCCTAAACTCCTACGAGCAGTACTTC.

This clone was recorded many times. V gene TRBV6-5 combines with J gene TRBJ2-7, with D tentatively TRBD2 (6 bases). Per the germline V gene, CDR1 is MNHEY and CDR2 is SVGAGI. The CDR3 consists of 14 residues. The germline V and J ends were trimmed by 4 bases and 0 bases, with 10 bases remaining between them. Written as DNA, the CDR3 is TGTGCCAGCAGTTTGGGACTTAGCTCCTACGAGCAGTACTTC. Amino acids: CASSLGLSSYEQYF.

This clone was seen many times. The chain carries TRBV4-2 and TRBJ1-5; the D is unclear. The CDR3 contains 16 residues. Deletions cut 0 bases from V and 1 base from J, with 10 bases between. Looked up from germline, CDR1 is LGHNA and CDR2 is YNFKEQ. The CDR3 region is CASSQDVGRSNQPQHF. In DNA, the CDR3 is TGTGCCAGCAGCCAAGATGTAGGGCGAAGCAATCAGCCCCAGCATTTT.

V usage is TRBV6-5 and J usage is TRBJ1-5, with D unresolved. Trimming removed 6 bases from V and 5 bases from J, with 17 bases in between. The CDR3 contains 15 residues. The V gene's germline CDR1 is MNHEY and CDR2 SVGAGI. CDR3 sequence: CASSPTTAQHQPQHF. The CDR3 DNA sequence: TGTGCCAGCAGCCCCACCACAGCCCAACATCAGCCCCAGCATTTT.

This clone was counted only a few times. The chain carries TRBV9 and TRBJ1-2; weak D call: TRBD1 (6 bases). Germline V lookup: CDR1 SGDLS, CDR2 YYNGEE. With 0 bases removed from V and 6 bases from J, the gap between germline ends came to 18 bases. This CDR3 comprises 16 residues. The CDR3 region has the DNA TGTGCCAGCAGCGTAGCCAGGAAGAGACAGGCGGATGGCTACACCTTC. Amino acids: CASSVARKRQADGYTF.

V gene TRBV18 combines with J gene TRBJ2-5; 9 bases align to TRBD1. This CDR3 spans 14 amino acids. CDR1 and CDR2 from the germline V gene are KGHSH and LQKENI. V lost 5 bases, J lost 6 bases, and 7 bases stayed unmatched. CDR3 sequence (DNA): TGTGCCAGCTCATACCGGGACAGGGAGCAGACCCAGTACTTC. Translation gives CASSYRDREQTQYF.

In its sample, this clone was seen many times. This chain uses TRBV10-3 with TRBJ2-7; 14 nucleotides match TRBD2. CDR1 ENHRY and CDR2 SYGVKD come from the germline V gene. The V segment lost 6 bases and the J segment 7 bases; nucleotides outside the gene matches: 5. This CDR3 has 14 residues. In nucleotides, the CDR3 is TGTGCCATCAGGGGACTAGCGGGAGAGGGTGAGCAGTACTTC. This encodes CAIRGLAGEGEQYF.

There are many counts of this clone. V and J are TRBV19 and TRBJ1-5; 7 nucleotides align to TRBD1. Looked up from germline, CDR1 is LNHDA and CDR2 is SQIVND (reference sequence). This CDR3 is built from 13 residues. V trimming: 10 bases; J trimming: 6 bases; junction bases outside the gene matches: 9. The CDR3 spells CATSLTGFQPQHF. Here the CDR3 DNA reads TGTGCCACCTCGTTGACAGGGTTTCAGCCCCAGCATTTT.

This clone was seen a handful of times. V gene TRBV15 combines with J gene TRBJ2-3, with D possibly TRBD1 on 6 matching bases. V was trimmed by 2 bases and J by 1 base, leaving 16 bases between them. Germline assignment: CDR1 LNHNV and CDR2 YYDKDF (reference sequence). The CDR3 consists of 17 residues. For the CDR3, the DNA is TGTGCCACCAGCAGAACCCCTACAGGGTTTGGCACAGATACGCAGTATTTT. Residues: CATSRTPTGFGTDTQYF.